The clone carrying this T cell receptor beta chain was observed many times. Its target is unknown. CDR3 length equals 18 residues. The V gene's germline CDR1 is MNHEY and CDR2 SVGEGT. V trimming: 4 bases; J trimming: 6 bases; junction bases outside the gene matches: 12. The source of the sample is a study of T cell repertoires in cytomegalovirus infection. Looking at the study overall: A matching HLA type, together with CMV infection, was signaled by public TCR beta signatures.

Whole-study results and caveats: There were HLA-C-restricted CMV-specific TCR beta clonotypes dominating the ex vivo response. Public TCR beta family frequency separated CMV-and-HLA carriers, including in an independent cohort.

TCRdb re-analysed the reads in MiXCR, keeping a single row per CDR3 protein. The repertoire has 300,000 to 400,000 distinct CDR3 sequences, roughly 20% of them found once; the top ten carry 7.5% to 9%. This receptor was identified in a human donor in good health (CMV status not recorded). Some clones in this sample may be carry-over from other donors' samples. Sequencing was done on a sample of PBMCs. The chain is built from TRBV6-2 or TRBV6-3 and TRBJ2-1, with 13 bases identical to TRBD2. The CDR3 protein is CASSSLLAGGPASNEQFF. The CDR3 DNA is TGTGCCAGCAGTTCCCTACTAGCGGGGGGGCCCGCGAGCAATGAGCAGTTCTTC.